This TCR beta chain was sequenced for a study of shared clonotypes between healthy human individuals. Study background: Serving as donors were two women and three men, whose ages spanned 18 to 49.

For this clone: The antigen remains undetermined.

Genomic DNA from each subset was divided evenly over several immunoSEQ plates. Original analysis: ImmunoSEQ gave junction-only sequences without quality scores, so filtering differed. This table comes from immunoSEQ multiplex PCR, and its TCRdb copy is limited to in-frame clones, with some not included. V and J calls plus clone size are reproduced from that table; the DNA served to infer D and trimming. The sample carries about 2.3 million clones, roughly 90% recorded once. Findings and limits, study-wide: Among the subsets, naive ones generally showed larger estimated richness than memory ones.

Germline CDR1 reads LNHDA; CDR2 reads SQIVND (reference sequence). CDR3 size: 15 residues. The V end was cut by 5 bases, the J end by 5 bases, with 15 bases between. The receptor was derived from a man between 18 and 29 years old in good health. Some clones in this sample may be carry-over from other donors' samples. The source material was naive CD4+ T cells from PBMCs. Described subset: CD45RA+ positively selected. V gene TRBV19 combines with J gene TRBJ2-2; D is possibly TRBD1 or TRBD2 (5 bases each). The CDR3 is CASSGDPWGTGELFF. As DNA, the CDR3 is TGTGCCAGTAGTGGGGACCCTTGGGGGACCGGGGAGCTGTTTTTT.